This TCR beta chain was sequenced during a study of cytomegalovirus exposure and HLA in healthy donors. Regarding the study as a whole: Through in vitro validation, three CMV-associated chains were shown to be specific for CMV antigens. The study put 150 or so TCR beta chains on its list as cytomegalovirus-associated. Rare sequences made up most TCRs, while some public TCRs were found in many donors.

CDR3 size: 16 residues. V was pared by 4 bases and J by 5 bases, with 8 bases of the junction left unmatched. Per the germline V gene, CDR1 is PRHDT and CDR2 is FYEKMQ (reference sequence). TCRdb's copy holds only in-frame clones and misses some; the assay was immunoSEQ multiplex PCR. The data contain about 360,000 clones, roughly 89% of them singletons. Comments on this clone: The antigen is not known.

J is TRBJ2-3 and V is TRBV13; 11 bases agree with TRBD2. This receptor was obtained from a woman aged 18-29 years in good health and CMV-seronegative. Sequenced material: PBMCs. CDR3 protein: CASSSRLAGYGDTQYF. The CDR3, as DNA: TGTGCCAGCAGCTCGCGACTAGCGGGGTATGGAGATACGCAGTATTTT. Based on the CDR3 plus reference TRBV13 and TRBJ2-3, the full variable domain is AAGVIQSPRHLIKEKRETATLKCYPIPRHDTVYWYQQGPGQDPQFLISFYEKMQSDKGSIPDRFSAQQFSDYHSELNMSSLELGDSALYFCASSSRLAGYGDTQYFGPGTRLTVL.